A single sample gave rise to the 32 T cell receptor beta chains below, sequenced in a study of blood T cell repertoires in COVID-19. Measured with immunoSEQ multiplex PCR; TCRdb has only the in-frame clones, and not every one. Of about 140,000 clones in the sample, about four fifths were seen once. Sequencing was performed on peripheral blood. The source is a man at least 80 years old with acute or convalescent COVID-19.

This chain uses TRBV7-2 with TRBJ1-2; D unclear. The V and J ends lost 4 bases and 4 bases respectively, with 10 bases between them. The CDR3 consists of 13 residues. Germline CDR1 and CDR2: SGHTA and FQGNSA. The CDR3 sequence: CASSSDRGYGYTF. As DNA, the CDR3 is TGTGCCAGCAGCTCAGACCGGGGCTATGGCTACACCTTC.

The chain links TRBV3-1 (or the pseudogene TRBV3-2) to TRBJ2-6; 10 positions agree with TRBD1. The CDR3 contains 18 residues. Trimming cost V 0 bases and J 0 bases; bases outside gene matches: 2. Germline CDR1 LGHDT, CDR2 YNNKEL (reference sequence). DNA of the CDR3: TGTGCCAGCAGCCAAGATAGGACAGGGGGCTCTGGGGCCAACGTCCTGACTTTC. Protein sequence: CASSQDRTGGSGANVLTF.

On this clone itself: A read error may account for a junction end that differs from germline. The rearrangement links TRBV6-6 to TRBJ1-6; tentatively, D is TRBD1 (5 bases). This CDR3 has 13 amino acids. CDR1 and CDR2 (germline): MNHNY, SVGAGI (reference sequence). For the CDR3, the DNA is TGTGCCGGCAGGGTCGGATCGGGGGAGGCCCTCCACTTT. This gives the protein CAGRVGSGEALHF.

This clone was detected once. The sample contains more than one DNA sequence encoding this CDR3. The V gene is TRBV19, the J gene TRBJ1-4; 7 bases align to TRBD1. This CDR3 contains 13 residues. Losses at the gene ends were 9 bases for V and 4 bases for J; bases not matched to a gene: 5. The germline gives CDR1 LNHDA, CDR2 SQIVND (reference sequence). As DNA, the CDR3 is TGTGCCAGCAGGACAGGCAGTAATGAAAAACTGTTTTTT. As protein: CASRTGSNEKLFF.

For the CDR3, the DNA is TGTGCCAGCAGCTGGACAGGGGACAGGTACGAGCAGTACTTC. Translation gives CASSWTGDRYEQYF. The chain employs TRBV5-4 and TRBJ2-7, with 9 positions matching TRBD1. The CDR3 covers 14 residues. Germline assignment: CDR1 SGHNT and CDR2 YYREEE (reference sequence). The V segment lost 3 bases and the J segment 4 bases; nucleotides outside the gene matches: 5.

The chain recombines TRBV5-6 with TRBJ2-7; 8 nucleotides match TRBD1. V gave up 3 bases and J gave up 12 bases; unmatched junction bases: 11. There are 13 residues in the CDR3. The germline CDR1 and CDR2 sequences are SGHDT and YYEEEE. CDR3: CASSSDRGGVRYF. DNA of the CDR3: TGTGCCAGCAGCTCAGACAGGGGAGGCGTGCGGTACTTC.

This clone has only a few counts. The rearrangement joins TRBV19 to TRBJ2-2; TRBD2 matches at 7 bases. CDR3 size: 19 residues. Per germline, CDR1 LNHDA and CDR2 SQIVND (reference sequence). The V and J ends lost 6 bases and 6 bases, in that order; junction bases with no gene match: 22. The chain's CDR3 is CASSTWGGGKAELPGELFF. CDR3 DNA sequence: TGTGCCAGTAGCACATGGGGGGGAGGGAAAGCGGAGTTACCCGGGGAGCTGTTTTTT.

The chain has TRBV30 and TRBJ1-2; 8 bases match TRBD1. V lost 2 bases to trimming and J lost 7 bases; unmatched junction nucleotides: 12. The germline V gene encodes CDR1 GTSNPN and CDR2 SVGIG (reference sequence). This CDR3 comprises 15 residues. The CDR3 sequence is CAWSRDNTGGVGYTF. The CDR3 bases are TGTGCCTGGAGTAGAGATAACACAGGGGGAGTTGGCTACACCTTC.

V and J are TRBV7-9 and TRBJ1-5; D may be TRBD1 (5 bases). CDR3 size: 13 residues. Per the germline V gene, CDR1 is SEHNR and CDR2 is FQNEAQ (reference sequence). V was cut by 5 bases and J by 5 bases, with 10 bases left in between. CDR3 coding DNA: TGTGCCAGCAGCCAACTACAGGATCAGCCCCAGCATTTT. It encodes CASSQLQDQPQHF. Full variable domain (outside the CDR3, taken from reference TRBV7-9 and TRBJ1-5): DTGVSQNPRHKITKRGQNVTFRCDPISEHNRLYWYRQTLGQGPEFLTYFQNEAQLEKSRLLSDRFSAERPKGSFSTLEIQRTEQGDSAMYLCASSQLQDQPQHFGDGTRLSIL.

The chain is built from TRBV18 and TRBJ1-4, with a tentative D call TRBD1 (5 bases). The germline V gene has CDR1 KGHSH and CDR2 LQKENI. The CDR3 has 16 amino acids. V was shortened by 2 bases and J by 3 bases, with 13 bases between the two germline ends. The CDR3 spells CASSPNQGTPNEKLFF. Here the CDR3 DNA reads TGTGCCAGCTCACCAAATCAGGGAACCCCTAATGAAAAACTGTTTTTT. The complete variable domain, with remaining parts taken from reference TRBV18 and TRBJ1-4, reads NAGVMQNPRHLVRRRGQEARLRCSPMKGHSHVYWYRQLPEEGLKFMVYLQKENIIDESGMPKERFSAEFPKEGPSILRIQQVVRGDSAAYFCASSPNQGTPNEKLFFGSGTQLSVL.

CDR3 DNA sequence: TGCAGTGCGAAGAACGACAGGGCCTACACCTTC. It yields the protein CSAKNDRAYTF. The chain joins TRBV20-1 to TRBJ1-2; 7 positions agree with TRBD1. The V and J ends lost 6 bases and 10 bases, in that order; junction bases with no gene match: 8. Per germline, CDR1 DFQATT and CDR2 SNEGSKA (reference sequence). The CDR3 sequence is 11 residues long.

The chain carries TRBV14 and TRBJ2-7, with 10 bases matching TRBD1. Germline CDR1 is SGHDN and CDR2 is FVKESK. Germline trimming cut 3 bases from V and 7 bases from J; bases unmatched to any gene: 12. This CDR3 contains 16 residues. CDR3: CASSHRVVRDRGEQYF. In DNA, the CDR3 is TGTGCCAGCAGCCACCGCGTAGTCCGGGACAGGGGTGAGCAGTACTTC.

This clone was counted a single time. The V call is TRBV4-3, the J call TRBJ1-5, with D tentatively TRBD1 (6 bases). The V gene's germline CDR1 is LGHNA and CDR2 YSLEER. CDR3 length: 14 amino acids. Trimming removed 1 base from V and 7 bases from J, with 11 bases in between. CDR3 sequence reads: CASSQGGRGQPQHF. CDR3 DNA sequence: TGCGCCAGCAGCCAAGGGGGCAGGGGACAGCCCCAGCATTTT.

The gene calls are TRBV7-3 and TRBJ2-2, with 11 bases matching TRBD2. Germline V CDR1 and CDR2: SGHTA, FQGTGA. The CDR3 covers 17 residues. J lost 0 bases, V lost 3 bases, and 3 bases had no gene match. CDR3 bases: TGTGCCAGCAGCTTGCTAGCGGGGGGACCGAACACCGGGGAGCTGTTTTTT. As protein: CASSLLAGGPNTGELFF. Together with reference TRBV7-3 and TRBJ2-2, the CDR3 gives the full variable domain: GAGVSQTPSNKVTEKGKYVELRCDPISGHTALYWYRQSLGQGPEFLIYFQGTGAADDSGLPNDRFFAVRPEGSVSTLKIQRTERGDSAVYLCASSLLAGGPNTGELFFGEGSRLTVL.

The V call is TRBV21-1, the J call TRBJ2-2; no DNA check was done on the table's D call, TRBD1. TRBV21-1 constitutes a pseudogene. The CDR3 covers 16 residues. In DNA form, the CDR3 reads TGTGCCAGCAGCGGGGGCCAGGGGGAGAACACCGGGGAGCTGTTTTTT. Amino acid sequence: CASSGGQGENTGELFF.

This rearrangement joins TRBV27 to TRBJ2-1, with 14 nucleotides matching TRBD2. Germline V lookup: CDR1 MNHEY, CDR2 SMNVEV (reference sequence). V dropped 5 bases and J dropped 4; count of bases not matched to a gene: 4. The CDR3 totals 16 residues. DNA for the CDR3: TGTGCCAGCAGTCTATGGACTAGCGGGGGGTACAATGAGCAGTTCTTC. Translation gives CASSLWTSGGYNEQFF.

This chain links TRBV7-2 with TRBJ1-2; 12 bases are shared with TRBD1. V lost 1 base, J lost 7 bases, and 7 bases stayed unmatched. Germline CDR1 and CDR2: SGHTA and FQGNSA. The CDR3 contains 16 residues. CDR3 protein: CASSLVGTGGVGGYTF. DNA for the CDR3: TGTGCCAGCAGCTTAGTTGGGACAGGGGGCGTCGGTGGCTACACCTTC.

The chain links TRBV2 to TRBJ2-1; maybe TRBD2 (7 bases). V lost 6 bases and J lost 4, with 13 bases in between. Germline V gene lookup returns CDR1 SNHLY and CDR2 FYNNEI. The CDR3 totals 14 residues. The CDR3 here is CASRRGGVYNEQFF. The CDR3, as DNA: TGTGCCAGCAGAAGGGGGGGGGTATACAATGAGCAGTTCTTC.

The rearrangement uses TRBV5-1 and TRBJ1-2; possibly TRBD1 for D (6 bases). The CDR3 has 13 residues. Trimming cost V 4 bases and J 8 bases, with 15 bases left between them. Germline lookup yields CDR1 SGHRS and CDR2 YFSETQ. The CDR3 coding sequence is TGCGCCAGCAGCCGACAGGCCGATTGGGGCTACACCTTC. Translated: CASSRQADWGYTF.

This chain joins TRBV2 and TRBJ2-1, with 9 bases identical to TRBD2. The CDR3 totals 19 residues. Germline V gene sequence: CDR1 SNHLY, CDR2 FYNNEI. Germline trimming cut 3 bases from V and 0 bases from J; bases unmatched to any gene: 12. The CDR3 DNA sequence: TGTGCCAGCAGTGATTCGAGTAGCGGGGGCCCTAGCTCCTACAATGAGCAGTTCTTC. The encoded protein is CASSDSSSGGPSSYNEQFF.

The chain recombines TRBV28 with TRBJ1-1; possibly TRBD1 for D (6 bases). The CDR3 sequence is 18 residues long. V was trimmed by 6 bases and J by 1 base, leaving 24 bases between them. Germline values: CDR1 MDHEN, CDR2 SYDVKM. The chain's CDR3 is CASRMGGASTLRNTEAFF. For the CDR3, the DNA is TGTGCCAGCAGGATGGGGGGGGCTTCCACCTTGAGGAACACTGAAGCTTTCTTT.

The genes are TRBV29-1 and TRBJ1-1, with 7 bases identical to TRBD1. Per germline, CDR1 SQVTM and CDR2 ANQGSEA. After removal of 3 bases from V and 1 base from J, the junction contained 5 bases not matched to a gene. This CDR3 region has 14 residues. The CDR3 DNA follows: TGCAGCGTTGACACGACAGGGACGAACACTGAAGCTTTCTTT. It yields the protein CSVDTTGTNTEAFF.

J is TRBJ1-6 and V is TRBV28, with 8 bases matching TRBD1. The CDR3 has 14 residues. The germline CDR1 and CDR2 sequences are MDHEN and SYDVKM. V trimming: 3 bases; J trimming: 8 bases; junction bases outside the gene matches: 3. The CDR3 is CASSLTGAHSPLHF. As DNA, the CDR3 is TGTGCCAGCAGTTTGACAGGGGCGCATTCACCCCTCCACTTT.

The V gene is TRBV18, the J gene TRBJ2-1; a possible D gene is TRBD1 (6 bases). The ends were cut back, 3 bases at V and 3 bases at J, with 18 bases in the middle. Germline loops: CDR1 KGHSH, CDR2 LQKENI. The CDR3 is 17 residues long. This chain's CDR3 is CASSPPTGTRVYNEQFF. CDR3 bases: TGTGCCAGCTCACCTCCCACCGGGACAAGGGTCTACAATGAGCAGTTCTTC.

The chain is built from TRBV5-1 and TRBJ1-6; 7 bases are shared with TRBD1. This CDR3 spans 16 amino acids. Germline V gene sequence: CDR1 SGHRS, CDR2 YFSETQ. With 3 bases clipped from V and 6 bases from J, the junction kept 9 bases outside the gene matches. The CDR3 reads CASSSQGQAANSPLHF. CDR3 DNA sequence: TGCGCCAGCAGCTCACAGGGGCAGGCGGCTAATTCACCCCTCCACTTT.

This clone was observed a handful of times. The chain is built from TRBV15 and TRBJ1-5; tentatively, D is TRBD1 (5 bases). The CDR3 runs to 16 residues. The V end was cut by 6 bases, the J end by 2 bases, with 17 bases between. In germline, CDR1 is LNHNV, CDR2 YYDKDF (reference sequence). The CDR3 reads CATSKWGGQGNQPQHF. CDR3 DNA: TGTGCCACCAGTAAGTGGGGGGGTCAAGGCAATCAGCCCCAGCATTTT. Full variable domain (outside the CDR3, taken from reference TRBV15 and TRBJ1-5): DAMVIQNPRYQVTQFGKPVTLSCSQTLNHNVMYWYQQKSSQAPKLLFHYYDKDFNNEADTPDNFQSRRPNTSFCFLDIRSPGLGDTAMYLCATSKWGGQGNQPQHFGDGTRLSIL.

The DNA for the CDR3 is TGTGCCAGCAGTTTCGGAGGGCAGCCCCAGCATTTT. It yields the protein CASSFGGQPQHF. The rearrangement joins TRBV28 to TRBJ1-5; D is ambiguous. The CDR3 is made up of 12 amino acids. Trimming pared 3 bases from V and 7 bases from J, leaving 7 bases between. Germline assignment: CDR1 MDHEN and CDR2 SYDVKM.

The CDR3 here is CASSAQDRVNQPQHF. The CDR3 DNA follows: TGTGCCAGTAGTGCCCAGGACAGGGTCAATCAGCCCCAGCATTTT. V gene TRBV19 combines with J gene TRBJ1-5, with 8 bases lining up with TRBD1. Germline trimming cut 5 bases from V and 3 bases from J; bases unmatched to any gene: 6. The V gene's germline CDR1 is LNHDA and CDR2 SQIVND (reference sequence). The CDR3 runs 15 residues.

This clone has only one observation. This sequence joins TRBV7-3 and TRBJ2-1; D might be TRBD1 (6 bases). The CDR3 extends over 13 amino acids. Germline V gene sequence: CDR1 SGHTA, CDR2 FQGTGA. With 6 bases removed from V and 5 bases from J, the gap between germline ends came to 11 bases. The CDR3 DNA sequence: TGTGCCAGCAGACAGGGCCCAAACAATGAGCAGTTCTTC. Encoded protein: CASRQGPNNEQFF.

This chain uses TRBV11-2 with TRBJ1-1; a weak D match, TRBD1 (5 bases). Trimming took off 2 bases at V and 2 bases at J, with 9 bases between the two ends. The germline CDR1 and CDR2 sequences are SGHAT and FQNNGV. This CDR3 comprises 14 residues. This CDR3 reads CASSLSTENTEAFF. The DNA of the CDR3 is TGTGCCAGCAGCTTATCGACAGAAAACACTGAAGCTTTCTTT.

V gene TRBV7-2 combines with J gene TRBJ2-3; D uncertain. From germline, CDR1 is SGHTA and CDR2 FQGNSA. The CDR3 sequence is 12 residues long. V was pared by 5 bases and J by 6 bases, with 9 bases between. As DNA, the CDR3 is TGTGCCAGCAGCCCCCTCGGGGATACGCAGTATTTT. Translation gives CASSPLGDTQYF.

CDR3 coding DNA: TGTGCCAGCAGCCCTCGCGGGGGTTTCACAGATACGCAGTATTTT. Translation gives CASSPRGGFTDTQYF. This chain joins TRBV7-3 and TRBJ2-3; TRBD2 matches 7 bases. This CDR3 comprises 15 residues. The germline gives CDR1 SGHTA, CDR2 FQGTGA. The V and J ends lost 5 bases and 2 bases, in that order; junction bases with no gene match: 7.